This TCR beta chain was recovered during a study of naive and memory T cell subsets. The ends lost 1 base at V and 16 bases at J; junction bases unmatched: 12. The CDR3 extends over 15 amino acids. CDR1 and CDR2 (germline): SGHKS, YYEKEE (reference sequence). The study, taken as a whole, reports: Both skin biopsy types reportedly yielded TCRs, tuberculin sites far more.

Sample share makes this clonotype medium-sized. The antigen remains undetermined. For blood and skin samples, reverse transcription used TCR alpha and beta constant primers. TCRdb reanalysed the UMI-ligation and nested PCR reads using MiXCR and keeps one entry per CDR3 protein. The table includes 17,000 or so distinct CDR3 sequences, nearly 9.5% detected once. Sample treatment: skin biopsy from PPD injection site in Mantoux-positive individual. Cells were not sorted; total RNA input targeted roughly 1 to 1,100 ng. The receptor was isolated from an adult in good health. Sequencing used skin, obtained from a tuberculin skin test site. V and J are TRBV5-5 and TRBJ2-1; 12 bases map to TRBD2. The CDR3 protein is CASSLRLAGAPAQFF. Here the CDR3 DNA reads TGTGCCAGCAGCTTGAGACTAGCGGGGGCCCCGGCGCAATTCTTC.